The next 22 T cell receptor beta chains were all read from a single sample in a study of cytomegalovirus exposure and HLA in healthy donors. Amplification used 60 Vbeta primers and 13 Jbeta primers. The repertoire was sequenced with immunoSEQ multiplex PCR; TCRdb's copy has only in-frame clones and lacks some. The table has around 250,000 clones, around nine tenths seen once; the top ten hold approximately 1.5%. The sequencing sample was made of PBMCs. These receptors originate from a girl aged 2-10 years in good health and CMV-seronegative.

CDR3 protein: CSAGSDQPQHF. As DNA, the CDR3 is TGCAGTGCCGGTTCCGATCAGCCCCAGCATTTT. The gene calls are TRBV20-1 and TRBJ1-5; D not resolved. V shed 6 bases and J shed 5 bases, with 8 bases lying between them. Germline CDR1 reads DFQATT; CDR2 reads SNEGSKA (reference sequence). CDR3 size: 11 residues.

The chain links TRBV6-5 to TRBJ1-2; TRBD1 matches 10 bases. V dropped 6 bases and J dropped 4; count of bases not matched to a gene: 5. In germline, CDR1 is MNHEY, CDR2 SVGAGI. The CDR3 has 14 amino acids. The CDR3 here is CASRADRGVYGYTF. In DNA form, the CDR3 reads TGTGCCAGCAGGGCGGACAGGGGGGTCTATGGCTACACCTTC.

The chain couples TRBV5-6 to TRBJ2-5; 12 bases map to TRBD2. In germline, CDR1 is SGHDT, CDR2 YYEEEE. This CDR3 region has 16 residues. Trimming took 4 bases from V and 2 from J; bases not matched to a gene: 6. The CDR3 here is CASSTGLAGTQETQYF. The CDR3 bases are TGTGCCAGCAGCACCGGACTAGCGGGGACTCAAGAGACCCAGTACTTC.

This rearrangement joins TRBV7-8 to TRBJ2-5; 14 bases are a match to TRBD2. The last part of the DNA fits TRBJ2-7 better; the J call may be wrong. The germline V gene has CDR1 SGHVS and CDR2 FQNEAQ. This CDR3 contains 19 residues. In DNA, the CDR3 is TGTGCCAGCAGCTTAGGACTAGCGGGAGGGTCGCCCCTACCCTACGAGCAGTACTTC. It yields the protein CASSLGLAGGSPLPYEQYF.

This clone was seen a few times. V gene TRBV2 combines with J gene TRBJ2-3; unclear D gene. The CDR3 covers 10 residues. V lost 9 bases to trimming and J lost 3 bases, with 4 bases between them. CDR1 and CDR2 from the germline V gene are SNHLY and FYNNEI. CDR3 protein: CASNTDTQYF. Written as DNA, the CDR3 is TGTGCCAGTAATACAGATACGCAGTATTTT.

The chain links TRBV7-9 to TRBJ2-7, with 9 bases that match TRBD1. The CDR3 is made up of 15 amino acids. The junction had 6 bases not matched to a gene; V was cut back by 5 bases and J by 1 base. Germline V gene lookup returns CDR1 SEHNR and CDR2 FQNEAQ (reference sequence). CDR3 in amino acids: CASSRRGTGSYEQYF. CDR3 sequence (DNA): TGTGCCAGCAGCAGGCGGGGGACAGGGTCCTACGAGCAGTACTTC.

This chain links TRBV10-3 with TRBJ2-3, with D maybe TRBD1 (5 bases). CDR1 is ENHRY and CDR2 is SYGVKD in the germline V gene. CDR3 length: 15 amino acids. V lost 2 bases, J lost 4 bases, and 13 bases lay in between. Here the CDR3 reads CAISEGDRLADTQYF. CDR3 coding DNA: TGTGCCATCAGTGAGGGCGACAGACTGGCAGATACGCAGTATTTT.

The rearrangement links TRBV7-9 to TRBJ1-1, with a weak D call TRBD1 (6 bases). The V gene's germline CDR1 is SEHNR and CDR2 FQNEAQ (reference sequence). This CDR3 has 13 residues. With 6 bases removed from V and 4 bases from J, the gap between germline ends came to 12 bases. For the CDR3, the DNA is TGTGCCAGCAGGTTATCAGGGGTCACTGAAGCTTTCTTT. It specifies CASRLSGVTEAFF.

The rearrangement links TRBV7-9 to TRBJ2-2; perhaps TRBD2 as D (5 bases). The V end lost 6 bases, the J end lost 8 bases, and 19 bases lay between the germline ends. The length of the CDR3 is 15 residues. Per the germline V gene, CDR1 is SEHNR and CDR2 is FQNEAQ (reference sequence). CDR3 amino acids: CASREGTESRGELFF. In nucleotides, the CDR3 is TGTGCCAGCAGAGAGGGAACGGAGTCCCGGGGGGAGCTGTTTTTT. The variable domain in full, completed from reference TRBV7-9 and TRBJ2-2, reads DTGVSQNPRHKITKRGQNVTFRCDPISEHNRLYWYRQTLGQGPEFLTYFQNEAQLEKSRLLSDRFSAERPKGSFSTLEIQRTEQGDSAMYLCASREGTESRGELFFGEGSRLTVL.

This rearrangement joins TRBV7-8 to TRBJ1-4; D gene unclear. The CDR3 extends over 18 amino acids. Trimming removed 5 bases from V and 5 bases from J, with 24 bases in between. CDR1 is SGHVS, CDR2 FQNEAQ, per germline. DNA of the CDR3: TGTGCCAGCAGCCCTAGCGCCGTCCTGAACATTCCCAATGAAAAACTGTTTTTT. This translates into CASSPSAVLNIPNEKLFF.

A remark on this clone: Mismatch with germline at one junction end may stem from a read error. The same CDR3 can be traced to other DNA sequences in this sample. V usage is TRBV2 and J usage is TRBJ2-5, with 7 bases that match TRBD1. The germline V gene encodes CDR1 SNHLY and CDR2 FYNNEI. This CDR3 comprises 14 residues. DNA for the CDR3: TGCGCCAGCAGCGACCCGGGACAGCAAGAGACCCAGTACTTC. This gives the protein CASSDPGQQETQYF.

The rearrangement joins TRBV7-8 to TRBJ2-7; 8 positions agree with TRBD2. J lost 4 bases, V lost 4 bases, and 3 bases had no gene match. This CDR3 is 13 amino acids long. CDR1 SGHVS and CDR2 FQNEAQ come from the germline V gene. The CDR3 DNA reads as TGTGCCAGCAGCTCGGGAGGGCCTTACGAGCAGTACTTC. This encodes CASSSGGPYEQYF.

The CDR3 spells CASSEWGGTEAFF. The CDR3 DNA is TGTGCCAGCAGTGAATGGGGGGGAACTGAAGCTTTCTTT. V and J are TRBV25-1 and TRBJ1-1; maybe TRBD1 (5 bases). Trimming pared 1 base from V and 5 bases from J, leaving 8 bases between. CDR3 size: 13 residues. CDR1 and CDR2 (germline): MGHDK, SYGVNS.

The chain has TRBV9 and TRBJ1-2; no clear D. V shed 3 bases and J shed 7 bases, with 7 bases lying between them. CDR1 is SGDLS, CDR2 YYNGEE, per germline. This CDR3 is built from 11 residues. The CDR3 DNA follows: TGTGCCAGCAGCGGGCCCTCTGGCTACACCTTC. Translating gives CASSGPSGYTF.

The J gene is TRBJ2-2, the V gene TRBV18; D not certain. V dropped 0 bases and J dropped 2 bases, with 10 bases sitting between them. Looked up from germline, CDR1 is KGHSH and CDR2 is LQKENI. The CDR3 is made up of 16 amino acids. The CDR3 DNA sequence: TGTGCCAGCTCACCACCAGTTGGCTCCAACACCGGGGAGCTGTTTTTT. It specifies CASSPPVGSNTGELFF.

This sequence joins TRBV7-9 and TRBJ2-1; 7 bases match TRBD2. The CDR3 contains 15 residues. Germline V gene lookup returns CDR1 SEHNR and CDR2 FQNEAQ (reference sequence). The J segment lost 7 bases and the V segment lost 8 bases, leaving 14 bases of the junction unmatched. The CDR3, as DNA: TGTGCCAGCCAGGCGGGAGCTTCTTTGGGTAATGAGCAGTTCTTC. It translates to CASQAGASLGNEQFF.

The CDR3 protein is CASRIEVGLAGASGNEQFF. CDR3 DNA: TGTGCCAGCAGAATCGAGGTTGGACTAGCGGGAGCCAGTGGCAATGAGCAGTTCTTC. The V call is TRBV4-2, the J call TRBJ2-1; 13 bases line up with TRBD2. The CDR3 has 19 residues. The J segment lost 6 bases and the V segment lost 6 bases, leaving 17 bases of the junction unmatched. Germline V lookup: CDR1 LGHNA, CDR2 YNFKEQ.

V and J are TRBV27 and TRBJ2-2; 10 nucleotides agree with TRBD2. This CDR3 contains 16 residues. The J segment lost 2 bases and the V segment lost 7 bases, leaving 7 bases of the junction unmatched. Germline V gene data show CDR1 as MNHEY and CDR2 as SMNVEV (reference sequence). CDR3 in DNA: TGTGCCAGCACCATTTCTAGCGGGGGAAACACCGGGGAGCTGTTTTTT. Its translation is CASTISSGGNTGELFF.

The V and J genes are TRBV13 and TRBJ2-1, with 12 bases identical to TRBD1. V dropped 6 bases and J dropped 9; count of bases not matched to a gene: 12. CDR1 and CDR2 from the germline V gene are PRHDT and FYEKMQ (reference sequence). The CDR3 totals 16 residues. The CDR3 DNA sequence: TGTGCCAGCAGTCACTCGCCGGGACAGGGGGCAGGTGAGCAGTTCTTC. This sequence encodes CASSHSPGQGAGEQFF.

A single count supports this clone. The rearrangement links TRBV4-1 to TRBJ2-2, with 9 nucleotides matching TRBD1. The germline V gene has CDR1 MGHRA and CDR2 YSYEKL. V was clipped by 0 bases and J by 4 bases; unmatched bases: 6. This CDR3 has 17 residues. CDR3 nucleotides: TGCGCCAGCAGCCAAGAAAAAGGGACAGGGTTCACCGGGGAGCTGTTTTTT. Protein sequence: CASSQEKGTGFTGELFF.

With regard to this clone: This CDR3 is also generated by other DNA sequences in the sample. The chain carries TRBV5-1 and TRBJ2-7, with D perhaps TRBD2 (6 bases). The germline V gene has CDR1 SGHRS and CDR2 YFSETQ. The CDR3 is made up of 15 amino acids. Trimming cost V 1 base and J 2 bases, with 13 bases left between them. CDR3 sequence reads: CASSLNGGPTYEQYF. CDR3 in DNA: TGCGCCAGCAGCTTGAACGGAGGGCCAACCTACGAGCAGTACTTC.

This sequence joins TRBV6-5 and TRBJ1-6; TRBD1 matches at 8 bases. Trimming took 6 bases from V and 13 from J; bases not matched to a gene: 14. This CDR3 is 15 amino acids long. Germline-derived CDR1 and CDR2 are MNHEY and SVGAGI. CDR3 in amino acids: CASRIAGTGDFPLHF. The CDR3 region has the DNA TGTGCCAGCAGAATCGCCGGGACAGGAGATTTTCCCCTCCACTTT.